This T cell receptor beta chain was identified in a study of spatial heterogeneity in lung cancer. Study-wide background: A consistent excess of beta-chain over alpha-chain sequences was detected. The mean occurrence of each unique TCR and UMI combination in raw reads exceeded 9.5.

In germline, CDR1 is LNHNV, CDR2 YYDKDF (reference sequence). The V end lost 0 bases, the J end lost 7 bases, and 4 bases lay between the germline ends. The CDR3 consists of 12 residues. Time point here: sample taken at primary tumor resection. Sequencing of whole RNA from tumor, nontumor lung or frozen PBMC involved no sorting. Untreated early-stage non-small cell lung cancer patients, over 55 in total, were the donors. Unique molecular identifiers, one per molecule, were present on every TCR cDNA molecule. TCRdb fed the 5' RACE reads into MiXCR, producing one record per CDR3 protein. The profile covers some 87,000 distinct CDR3 sequences, with under 9% appearing a single time and 6.9% taken by the ten largest. In its sample, this clonotype was seen many times.

The starting material was PBMCs, obtained at surgery. The chain uses TRBV15 and TRBJ1-5; D not certain. The clonotype originates from a male donor with early-stage non-small cell lung cancer. Here the CDR3 reads CATSRDSQPQHF. For the CDR3, the DNA is TGTGCCACCAGCAGAGATTCCCAGCCCCAGCATTTT.